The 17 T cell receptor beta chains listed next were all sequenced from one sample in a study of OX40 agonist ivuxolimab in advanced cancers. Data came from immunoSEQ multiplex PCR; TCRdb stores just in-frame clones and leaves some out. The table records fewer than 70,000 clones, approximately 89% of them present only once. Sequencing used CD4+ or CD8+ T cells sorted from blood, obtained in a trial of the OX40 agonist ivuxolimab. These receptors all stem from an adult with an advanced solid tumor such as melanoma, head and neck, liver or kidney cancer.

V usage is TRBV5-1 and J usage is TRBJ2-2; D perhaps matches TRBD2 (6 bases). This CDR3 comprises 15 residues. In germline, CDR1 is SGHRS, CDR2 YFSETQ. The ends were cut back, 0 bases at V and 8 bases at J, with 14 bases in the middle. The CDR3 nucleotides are TGCGCCAGCAGCTTGGTGGGACTCAAGGGTGGGGAGCTGTTTTTT. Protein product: CASSLVGLKGGELFF.

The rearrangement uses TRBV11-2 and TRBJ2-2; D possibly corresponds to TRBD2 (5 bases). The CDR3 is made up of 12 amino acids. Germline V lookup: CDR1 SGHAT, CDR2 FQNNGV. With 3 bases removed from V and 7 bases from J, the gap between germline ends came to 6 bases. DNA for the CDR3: TGTGCCAGCAGCTTCGGGGTCGGGGAGCTGTTTTTT. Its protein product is CASSFGVGELFF.

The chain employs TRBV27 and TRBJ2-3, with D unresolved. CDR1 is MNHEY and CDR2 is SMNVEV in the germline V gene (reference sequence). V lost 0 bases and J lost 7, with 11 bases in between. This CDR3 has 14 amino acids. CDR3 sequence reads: CASSLSIGRNTQYF. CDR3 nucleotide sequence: TGTGCCAGCAGTTTATCGATAGGGCGGAATACGCAGTATTTT.

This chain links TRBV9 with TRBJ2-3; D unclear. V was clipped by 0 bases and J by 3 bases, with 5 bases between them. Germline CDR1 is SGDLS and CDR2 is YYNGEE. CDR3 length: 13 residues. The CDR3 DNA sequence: TGTGCCAGCAGCGTAGTAGGAACAGATACGCAGTATTTT. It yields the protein CASSVVGTDTQYF.

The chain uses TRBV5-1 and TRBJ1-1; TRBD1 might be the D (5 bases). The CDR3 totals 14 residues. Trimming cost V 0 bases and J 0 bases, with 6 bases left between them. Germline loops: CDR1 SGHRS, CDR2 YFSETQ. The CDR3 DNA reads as TGCGCCAGCAGCTTGGGACAGATGAACACTGAAGCTTTCTTT. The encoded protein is CASSLGQMNTEAFF.

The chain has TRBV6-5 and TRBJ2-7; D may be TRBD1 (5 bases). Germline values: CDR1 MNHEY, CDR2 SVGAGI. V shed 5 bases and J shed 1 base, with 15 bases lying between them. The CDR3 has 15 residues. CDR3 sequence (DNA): TGTGCCAGCAGTCCTGACGGACACTCATCCTACGAGCAGTACTTC. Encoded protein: CASSPDGHSSYEQYF.

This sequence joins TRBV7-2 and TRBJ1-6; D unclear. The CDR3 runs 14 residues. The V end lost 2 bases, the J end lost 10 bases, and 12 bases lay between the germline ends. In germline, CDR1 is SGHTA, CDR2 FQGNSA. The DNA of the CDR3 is TGTGCCAGCAGCTTATCCCAGGATGGGTCACCCCTCCACTTT. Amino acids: CASSLSQDGSPLHF.

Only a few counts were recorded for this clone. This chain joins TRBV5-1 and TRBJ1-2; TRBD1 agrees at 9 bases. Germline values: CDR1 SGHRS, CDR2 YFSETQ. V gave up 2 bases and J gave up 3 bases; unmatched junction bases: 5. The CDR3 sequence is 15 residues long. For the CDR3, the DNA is TGCGCCAGCAGCTTTAAGCGGACAGGGGACTATGGCTACACCTTC. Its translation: CASSFKRTGDYGYTF.

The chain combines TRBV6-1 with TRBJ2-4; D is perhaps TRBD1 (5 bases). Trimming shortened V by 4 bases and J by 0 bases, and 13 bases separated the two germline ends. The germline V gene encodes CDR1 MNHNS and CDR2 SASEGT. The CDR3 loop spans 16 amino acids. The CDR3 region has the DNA TGTGCCAGCAGTGCCAGGGATCTAGTAGCCAAAAACATTCAGTACTTC. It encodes CASSARDLVAKNIQYF.

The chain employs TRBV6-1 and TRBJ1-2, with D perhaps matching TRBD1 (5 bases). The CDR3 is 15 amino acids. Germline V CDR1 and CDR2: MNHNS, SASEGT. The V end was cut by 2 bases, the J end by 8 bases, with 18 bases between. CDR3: CASSENYRTPYGYTF. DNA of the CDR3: TGTGCCAGCAGTGAAAATTACAGGACCCCCTACGGCTACACCTTC.

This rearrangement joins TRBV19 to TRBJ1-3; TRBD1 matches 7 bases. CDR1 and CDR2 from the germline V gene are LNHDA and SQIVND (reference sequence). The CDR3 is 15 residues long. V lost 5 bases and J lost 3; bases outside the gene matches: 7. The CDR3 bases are TGTGCCAGTAGTGGCGGAGGGGGCCTTGGAAACACCATATATTTT. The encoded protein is CASSGGGGLGNTIYF.

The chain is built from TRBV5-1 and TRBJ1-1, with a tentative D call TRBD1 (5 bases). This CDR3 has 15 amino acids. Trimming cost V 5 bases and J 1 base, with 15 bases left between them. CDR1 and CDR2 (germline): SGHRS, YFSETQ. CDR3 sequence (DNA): TGCGCCAGCAGGAATAGAGGGGATGAGAACACTGAAGCTTTCTTT. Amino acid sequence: CASRNRGDENTEAFF.

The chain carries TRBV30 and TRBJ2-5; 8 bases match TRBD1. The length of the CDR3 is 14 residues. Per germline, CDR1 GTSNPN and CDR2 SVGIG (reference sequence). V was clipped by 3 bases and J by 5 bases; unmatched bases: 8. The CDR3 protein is CAWSVSGGGETQYF. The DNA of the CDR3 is TGTGCCTGGAGCGTATCAGGGGGCGGGGAGACCCAGTACTTC.

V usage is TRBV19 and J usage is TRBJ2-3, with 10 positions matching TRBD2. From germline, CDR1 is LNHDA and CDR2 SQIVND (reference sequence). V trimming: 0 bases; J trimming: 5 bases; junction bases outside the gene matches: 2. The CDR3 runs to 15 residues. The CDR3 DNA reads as TGTGCCAGTAGTATAGATGGGACTAGCGTAGATACGCAGTATTTT. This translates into CASSIDGTSVDTQYF.

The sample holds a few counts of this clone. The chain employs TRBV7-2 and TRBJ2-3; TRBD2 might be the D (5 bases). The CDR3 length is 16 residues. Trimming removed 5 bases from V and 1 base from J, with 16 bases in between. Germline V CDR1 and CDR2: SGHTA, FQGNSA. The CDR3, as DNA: TGTGCCAGCAGCCAACAACCGGCCGGGGGCACAGATACGCAGTATTTT. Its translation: CASSQQPAGGTDTQYF.

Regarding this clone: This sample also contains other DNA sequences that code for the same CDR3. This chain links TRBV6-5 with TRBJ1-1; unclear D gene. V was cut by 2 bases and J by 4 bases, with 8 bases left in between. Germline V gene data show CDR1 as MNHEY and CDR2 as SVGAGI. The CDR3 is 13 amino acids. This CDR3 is CASSYDRATEAFF. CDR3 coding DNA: TGTGCCAGCAGTTACGACCGCGCCACTGAAGCTTTCTTT.

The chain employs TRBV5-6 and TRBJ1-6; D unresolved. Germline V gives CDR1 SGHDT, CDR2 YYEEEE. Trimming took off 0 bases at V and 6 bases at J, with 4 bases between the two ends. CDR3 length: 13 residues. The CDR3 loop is CASSLVFNSPLHF. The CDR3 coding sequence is TGTGCCAGCAGCTTGGTGTTTAATTCACCCCTCCACTTT.